The present TCR beta chain was sequenced within a study of OX40 agonist ivuxolimab in advanced cancers. Some clones are missing from TCRdb's copy, which holds only in-frame ones; the method was immunoSEQ multiplex PCR. The table shows around 60,000 clones, with roughly 90% occurring only once. The CDR3 spans 10 residues. The germline gives CDR1 SNHLY, CDR2 FYNNEI. V lost 8 bases to trimming and J lost 8 bases, with 7 bases between them. This chain uses TRBV2 with TRBJ2-4; D is uncertain. The sequenced sample was CD4+ or CD8+ T cells sorted from blood, obtained in a trial of the OX40 agonist ivuxolimab. This receptor was taken from an adult with an advanced solid tumor such as melanoma, head and neck, liver or kidney cancer. The CDR3 reads CASGHDIQYF. The CDR3 DNA reads as TGTGCCAGCGGGCATGACATTCAGTACTTC. The complete variable domain, with remaining parts taken from reference TRBV2 and TRBJ2-4, reads EPEVTQTPSHQVTQMGQEVILRCVPISNHLYFYWYRQILGQKVEFLVSFYNNEISEKSEIFDDQFSVERPDGSNFTLKIRSTKLEDSAMYFCASGHDIQYFGAGTRLSVL.